The rows below give T cell receptor beta chains drawn from one sample of a study of T cell responses to AZD1222 COVID-19 vaccine. This table comes from immunoSEQ multiplex PCR, and its TCRdb copy is limited to in-frame clones, with some not included. The table has under 150,000 clones, almost 95% seen once. The input for sequencing was peripheral blood, taken 28 days after the second AZD1222 dose. Source of these receptors: an adult who received the AZD1222 COVID-19 vaccine. Each CDR3 is given with its conserved first and last residue. Fields, in order: J gene, clone size, V gene, D gene, CDR3 protein, CDR3 DNA. D genes are given only for firm matches. Part of the rows lack a size; the others show once, few, many or a class for expanded clones.

J: TRBJ2-2
size: -
V: TRBV9
D: TRBD2
CDR3: CASSVSAGGLTGELFF
DNA: TGTGCCAGCAGCGTATCAGCGGGGGGGCTCACCGGGGAGCTGTTTTTT

J: TRBJ1-5
size: -
V: TRBV6-1
D: -
CDR3: CASSERDNQPQHF
DNA: TGTGCCAGCAGTGAGAGGGACAATCAGCCCCAGCATTTT

J: TRBJ1-1
size: -
V: TRBV27
D: -
CDR3: CASSLLVNTEAFF
DNA: TGTGCCAGCAGTTTGTTGGTAAACACTGAAGCTTTCTTT

J: TRBJ1-1
size: -
V: TRBV18
D: TRBD1
CDR3: CASSPSTGLETEAFF
DNA: TGTGCCAGCTCACCTTCGACAGGGTTGGAGACTGAAGCTTTCTTT

J: TRBJ2-1
size: once
V: TRBV7-9
D: -
CDR3: CASSFTGRTYNEQFF
DNA: TGTGCCAGCAGCTTTACGGGACGAACTTACAATGAGCAGTTCTTC

J: TRBJ1-3
size: -
V: TRBV12-3/TRBV12-4
D: -
CDR3: CAAGGFSGNTIYF
DNA: TGTGCCGCGGGGGGCTTCTCTGGAAACACCATATATTTT

J: TRBJ1-2
size: -
V: TRBV28
D: -
CDR3: CASRRGASGYTF
DNA: TGTGCCAGCCGACGGGGGGCTAGTGGCTACACCTTC

J: TRBJ2-2
size: -
V: TRBV5-1
D: TRBD2
CDR3: CASSFRTSGSLPAGELFF
DNA: TGCGCCAGCAGCTTCCGAACTAGCGGGAGTCTTCCGGCCGGGGAGCTGTTTTTT

J: TRBJ1-3
size: once
V: TRBV7-9
D: -
CDR3: CASSLGGAGNTIYF
DNA: TGTGCCAGCAGCTTAGGAGGGGCTGGAAACACCATATATTTT

J: TRBJ1-2
size: -
V: TRBV20-1
D: TRBD1
CDR3: CSASLDRASTF
DNA: TGCAGTGCTAGTCTCGACAGGGCCTCCACCTTC

J: TRBJ2-2
size: once
V: TRBV11-2
D: TRBD2
CDR3: CASSLVVGGATTGELFF
DNA: TGTGCCAGCAGCTTAGTAGTCGGGGGGGCCACCACCGGGGAGCTGTTTTTT

J: TRBJ2-5
size: -
V: TRBV28
D: TRBD2
CDR3: CASRPSGGRETQYF
DNA: TGTGCCAGCAGACCTAGCGGGGGGCGGGAGACCCAGTACTTC

J: TRBJ2-1
size: -
V: TRBV28
D: -
CDR3: CASDRAKGPYNEQFF
DNA: TGTGCCAGCGATAGGGCAAAAGGCCCCTACAATGAGCAGTTCTTC

J: TRBJ1-5
size: -
V: TRBV5-5
D: -
CDR3: CASSFTGVEPQHF
DNA: TGTGCCAGCAGCTTTACGGGGGTTGAGCCCCAGCATTTT

J: TRBJ1-2
size: -
V: TRBV4-3
D: -
CDR3: CASSQTRTGTYGYTF
DNA: TGCGCCAGCAGCCAAACCCGAACAGGCACATATGGCTACACCTTC

J: TRBJ1-1
size: -
V: TRBV7-8
D: -
CDR3: CASSPYGYTEAFF
DNA: TGTGCCAGCAGCCCATACGGATACACTGAAGCTTTCTTT

J: TRBJ1-2
size: -
V: TRBV7-2
D: TRBD1
CDR3: CASSFTTGARGYTF
DNA: TGTGCCAGCAGCTTTACGACAGGGGCCCGGGGCTACACCTTC

J: TRBJ1-1
size: once
V: TRBV6-1
D: -
CDR3: CASSEAEINTEAFF
DNA: TGTGCCAGCAGTGAAGCTGAAATTAACACTGAAGCTTTCTTT